These 25 T cell receptor beta chains were sequenced from one sample in a study of early T cells in non-severe SARS-CoV-2 infection. MiXCR, run by TCRdb on the 5' RACE reads, gives a single entry per CDR3 protein. The sample records roughly 75,000 distinct CDR3 sequences, about 11% being singletons. The sample consisted of whole blood. The receptors were gathered from an adult who was a healthcare worker with PCR-confirmed SARS-CoV-2 infection or an uninfected control (not recorded which).

This clonotype was counted between two and nine times. This sequence joins TRBV5-5 and TRBJ1-5; D might be TRBD1 (5 bases). The V end was cut by 4 bases, the J end by 3 bases, with 11 bases between. Germline V gives CDR1 SGHKS, CDR2 YYEKEE (reference sequence). This CDR3 is built from 14 residues. DNA of the CDR3: TGTGCCAGCAGCCCTTGGGGCAACAATCAGCCCCAGCATTTT. Its translation: CASSPWGNNQPQHF. The complete variable domain, with remaining parts taken from reference TRBV5-5 and TRBJ1-5, reads DAGVTQSPTHLIKTRGQQVTLRCSPISGHKSVSWYQQVLGQGPQFIFQYYEKEERGRGNFPDRFSARQFPNYSSELNVNALLLGDSALYLCASSPWGNNQPQHFGDGTRLSIL.

The gene calls are TRBV29-1 and TRBJ2-2; D gene uncertain. The CDR3 runs to 12 residues. Germline loops: CDR1 SQVTM, CDR2 ANQGSEA. V was clipped by 6 bases and J by 7 bases, with 12 bases between them. The CDR3 loop reads CSVEEMGGELFF. The CDR3 nucleotides are TGCAGCGTCGAGGAGATGGGCGGGGAGCTGTTTTTT.

This clonotype was seen many times. V and J are TRBV6-5 and TRBJ1-2; D may be TRBD1 (5 bases). V was trimmed by 4 bases and J by 3 bases, leaving 12 bases between them. This CDR3 region has 14 residues. Germline V gives CDR1 MNHEY, CDR2 SVGAGI. CDR3 in DNA: TGTGCCAGCAGTTGGTCAGGGTCACACTATGGCTACACCTTC. Residues: CASSWSGSHYGYTF.

This clonotype was observed many times. This sequence joins TRBV10-2 and TRBJ2-7, with TRBD2 identical over 9 bases. Per germline, CDR1 WSHSY and CDR2 SAAADI. The CDR3 spans 14 residues. V lost 10 bases to trimming and J lost 2 bases; unmatched junction nucleotides: 9. The CDR3 DNA is TGCGCCACTACAACGCGGGGGGGGACCTACGAGCAGTACTTC. Residues: CATTTRGGTYEQYF.

The chain carries TRBV29-1 and TRBJ2-3; D may be TRBD2 (6 bases). Germline V gene data show CDR1 as SQVTM and CDR2 as ANQGSEA. V was cut by 3 bases and J by 0 bases, with 10 bases left in between. The CDR3 spans 14 residues. CDR3 loop: CSVEEGYSTDTQYF. The CDR3 bases are TGCAGCGTTGAGGAGGGGTATAGCACAGATACGCAGTATTTT.

This clonotype was detected a few times. The rearrangement links TRBV5-1 to TRBJ2-5, with D tentatively TRBD2 (7 bases). The CDR3 sequence is 16 residues long. Trimming left V 1 base short and J 0 bases short, with 13 bases between. Germline loops: CDR1 SGHRS, CDR2 YFSETQ. The chain's CDR3 is CASSLPRGANQETQYF. Written as DNA, the CDR3 is TGCGCCAGCAGCTTGCCCCGGGGGGCCAACCAAGAGACCCAGTACTTC.

This clonotype was seen only a few times. V gene TRBV6-1 combines with J gene TRBJ2-7; no clear D gene. This CDR3 comprises 15 residues. Per the germline V gene, CDR1 is MNHNS and CDR2 is SASEGT. Trimming cost V 3 bases and J 3 bases, with 15 bases left between them. The CDR3 loop is CASSDLREMNYEQYF. The CDR3 nucleotides are TGTGCCAGCAGTGATCTAAGGGAAATGAACTACGAGCAGTACTTC.

This rearrangement joins TRBV29-1 to TRBJ1-5, with TRBD1 as a possible D gene (5 bases). CDR1 and CDR2 (germline): SQVTM, ANQGSEA. With 8 bases removed from V and 5 bases from J, the gap between germline ends came to 19 bases. The CDR3 has 14 residues. As DNA, the CDR3 is TGCAGCCCGGAGGATTTAGGGGTCGATCAGCCCCAGCATTTT. The encoded protein is CSPEDLGVDQPQHF.

This clonotype was counted only a few times. This rearrangement joins TRBV2 to TRBJ2-7, with 7 bases aligning to TRBD2. CDR3 length: 12 amino acids. J lost 3 bases, V lost 4 bases, and 0 bases had no gene match. Germline V gives CDR1 SNHLY, CDR2 FYNNEI. The CDR3 DNA reads as TGTGCCAGCAGTGGGGAGGGCTACGAGCAGTACTTC. Encoded protein: CASSGEGYEQYF.

Many counts were recorded for this clonotype. This chain joins TRBV7-2 and TRBJ2-2, with 7 bases matching TRBD1. This CDR3 spans 15 amino acids. CDR1 is SGHTA and CDR2 is FQGNSA in the germline V gene. V was pared by 5 bases and J by 4 bases, with 7 bases of the junction left unmatched. The CDR3 DNA is TGTGCCAGCAGCAACAGGGGTTTCGGCACCGGGGAGCTGTTTTTT. Its translation is CASSNRGFGTGELFF.

For the CDR3, the DNA is TGTGCCAGCAGCCTCGGTCCGTGGCCAAATCAGCCCCAGCATTTT. Its protein product is CASSLGPWPNQPQHF. The gene calls are TRBV11-2 and TRBJ1-5; D gene uncertain. The V gene lost 5 bases and the J gene lost 4 bases, with 15 bases spanning the gap. The CDR3 contains 15 residues. The germline V gene has CDR1 SGHAT and CDR2 FQNNGV.

This clonotype came up many times. V and J are TRBV6-8 and TRBJ2-7; possible D gene TRBD2, 6 bases. The germline gives CDR1 MNHGY, CDR2 SAAAGT. CDR3 length: 10 residues. Trimming removed 5 bases at V and 13 bases at J, with 12 bases between. CDR3 amino acids: CASSPGLYYF. In nucleotides, the CDR3 is TGTGCCAGCAGTCCGGGACTCTACTACTTC.

This clonotype was seen just once. The chain employs TRBV2 and TRBJ1-6; TRBD1 matches at 7 bases. The J segment lost 10 bases and the V segment lost 2 bases, leaving 8 bases of the junction unmatched. The length of the CDR3 is 15 residues. Per the germline V gene, CDR1 is SNHLY and CDR2 is FYNNEI. This CDR3 reads CASSEYQGVESPLHF. CDR3 sequence (DNA): TGTGCCAGCAGTGAATATCAGGGGGTGGAGTCACCCCTCCACTTT.

The chain carries TRBV29-1 and TRBJ1-2, with D perhaps matching TRBD1 (5 bases). The CDR3 has 14 residues. Looked up from germline, CDR1 is SQVTM and CDR2 is ANQGSEA. Trimming pared 3 bases from V and 3 bases from J, leaving 14 bases between. Here the CDR3 DNA reads TGCAGCGTTGACCCCTTAGGGGTTGACTATGGCTACACCTTC. Translation gives CSVDPLGVDYGYTF.

The table lists this clonotype with many counts. V is TRBV29-1 and J is TRBJ2-2; 12 bases agree with TRBD2. Germline lookup yields CDR1 SQVTM and CDR2 ANQGSEA. Trimming took 5 bases from V and 1 from J; bases not matched to a gene: 2. The CDR3 is made up of 15 amino acids. The chain's CDR3 is CSVPTSGGNTGELFF. Written as DNA, the CDR3 is TGCAGCGTTCCGACTAGCGGGGGGAACACCGGGGAGCTGTTTTTT.

The table lists this clonotype with many counts. The gene calls are TRBV7-9 and TRBJ2-7; D perhaps matches TRBD1 (6 bases). Trimming removed 5 bases from V and 5 bases from J, with 22 bases in between. CDR1 and CDR2 from the germline V gene are SEHNR and FQNEAQ (reference sequence). The CDR3 covers 16 residues. CDR3: CASSPSPAGAFDEQYF. CDR3 nucleotide sequence: TGTGCCAGCAGCCCCTCGCCGGCAGGGGCATTTGACGAGCAGTACTTC.

The table lists this clonotype with many counts. The gene calls are TRBV7-6 and TRBJ2-6; no definite D call. In germline, CDR1 is SGHVS, CDR2 FNYEAQ. The CDR3 spans 15 residues. V was clipped by 5 bases and J by 6 bases, with 14 bases between them. The CDR3 DNA follows: TGTGCCAGCAGCCCTAGTGCCGCAGAGGCCAACGTCCTGACTTTC. Its protein product is CASSPSAAEANVLTF.

Here the CDR3 DNA reads TGTGCCAGCAGGGCCGGGACAGGGACGGGTTACAATGAGCAGTTCTTC. Its translation: CASRAGTGTGYNEQFF. The V and J genes are TRBV11-1 and TRBJ2-1; 9 bases line up with TRBD1. CDR3 length equals 16 residues. Trimming at V came to 6 bases and at J to 4 bases, leaving 10 bases not matched to a gene. The germline V gene has CDR1 SGHAT and CDR2 FQDESV (reference sequence).

This clonotype was observed many times. The chain is built from TRBV5-1 and TRBJ2-7; 7 bases line up with TRBD1. Germline trimming cut 4 bases from V and 6 bases from J; bases unmatched to any gene: 10. CDR1 is SGHRS, CDR2 YFSETQ, per germline. The CDR3 runs to 14 residues. In DNA form, the CDR3 reads TGCGCCAGCAGCAGGGGGCCGGATAGCCCCGAGCAGTACTTC. Translation: CASSRGPDSPEQYF.

Many counts were recorded for this clonotype. This sequence joins TRBV13 and TRBJ2-2; D assignment may be TRBD1 or TRBD2 (6 bases each). Germline V lookup: CDR1 PRHDT, CDR2 FYEKMQ (reference sequence). V lost 6 bases and J lost 0, with 14 bases in between. The CDR3 is 16 residues long. The DNA for the CDR3 is TGTGCCAGCAGACCCTTCGGGGGCGCGAACACCGGGGAGCTGTTTTTT. It translates to CASRPFGGANTGELFF.

This chain links TRBV10-3 with TRBJ1-1; 8 positions match TRBD1. The CDR3 runs 12 residues. V shed 10 bases, J shed 1 base, and the junction held 2 bases outside the gene matches. The germline gives CDR1 ENHRY, CDR2 SYGVKD. As DNA, the CDR3 is TGTGCCACTGGGACAGGGAACACTGAAGCTTTCTTT. This encodes CATGTGNTEAFF.

Only a few counts were recorded for this clonotype. The chain's CDR3 is CASSSGGIYEQYF. CDR3 coding DNA: TGTGCCAGCAGCTCCGGGGGAATATACGAGCAGTACTTC. The chain carries TRBV6-2 or TRBV6-3 and TRBJ2-7; tentative D call: TRBD2 (6 bases). Deletions cut 6 bases from V and 4 bases from J, with 13 bases between. The CDR3 runs 13 residues. Germline CDR1 and CDR2: MNHEY and SVGEGT.

This clonotype was found many times. The chain has TRBV5-1 and TRBJ2-7; 10 bases agree with TRBD1. This CDR3 region has 14 residues. The germline gives CDR1 SGHRS, CDR2 YFSETQ. After removal of 6 bases from V and 5 bases from J, the junction contained 8 bases not matched to a gene. In nucleotides, the CDR3 is TGCGCCAGCAACCCGGGACAGGGGACCCACGAGCAGTACTTC. It codes for CASNPGQGTHEQYF.

This clonotype was observed a few times. V and J are TRBV12-3 or TRBV12-4 and TRBJ1-2, with D hard to call. This CDR3 spans 14 amino acids. The ends were cut back, 2 bases at V and 4 bases at J, with 11 bases in the middle. The CDR3 nucleotides read TGTGCCAGCAGTTTACGGGCTTTCGCCTATGGCTACACCTTC. Translating gives CASSLRAFAYGYTF.

This clonotype appeared many times. V is TRBV7-9 and J is TRBJ2-2; tentatively, D is TRBD2 (6 bases). The V gene lost 7 bases and the J gene lost 8 bases, with 23 bases spanning the gap. The germline V gene has CDR1 SEHNR and CDR2 FQNEAQ (reference sequence). There are 16 residues in the CDR3. The CDR3 spells CASKRAASGDAGELFF. The CDR3 DNA reads as TGTGCCAGCAAGCGGGCGGCCTCCGGGGACGCAGGGGAGCTGTTTTTT.